This T cell receptor (beta chain) was sequenced in a study of blood T cell repertoires in COVID-19. Study details: Samples of COVID-19 (acute and convalescent) were obtained from the United States, Italy and Spain. PBMCs, B-cell-depleted T cells, or T cells were the source of the cDNA or gDNA that made up the material.

A remark on this clone: Relative to the germline gene, one junction end is altered; a read error may explain this.

Method: immunoSEQ multiplex PCR; TCRdb's copy keeps in-frame clones and lacks some. Of approximately 35,000 clones listed, approximately 80% are singletons. Looked up from germline, CDR1 is SGHAT and CDR2 is FQNNGV. The CDR3 contains 12 residues. The rearrangement links TRBV11-2 to TRBJ1-2; weak D call: TRBD1 (6 bases). Specimen: peripheral blood. The receptor was derived from a human donor in a cohort sampled during active COVID-19. In DNA, the CDR3 is TGTGCCAGCACCTTACAGGGCTATGGCTACACCTTC. Translation: CASTLQGYGYTF.